This T cell receptor beta chain derives from a study of shared clonotypes between healthy human individuals (TCRdb year 2020). Regarding the complete study: The cohort included three men and a couple of women between 18 and 49 years of age. For each donor, three plates each were used for CD4 naive and CD4 memory, two plates were used for CD8 naive, and one plate was used for CD8 memory. Blood TCR repertoires of roughly five healthy adults were deeply sequenced to estimate repertoire size and the extent of clonotype sharing between individuals. To increase sequencing depth and limit assay-specific biases, different laboratories used diverse techniques to prepare libraries and sequence TCR repertoires. Each donor's leukapheresis produced roughly between roughly 0.94 and 9.5 billion PBMCs. What the authors observed across the whole study: Compared with non-shared clonotypes, the clonotypes found in all four sorted-subset donors had higher generation probabilities. Even with the large sequencing depth, rarefaction of the sorted-subset datasets indicated that sequencing was incomplete. The small number of donors limited the genetic and exposure-history diversity represented. Pairwise subsampling led to the expectation that sequencing depth would affect the degree of clonotype sharing among donors. Naive subsets generally had larger estimated clonotype richness than memory subsets did. Sampling was limited to blood, and TCR repertoires in tissue likely differ from TCR repertoires in blood. Across four donors, around 5.4% of naive CD4, more than 3% of naive CD8, about 2% of memory CD4, and under 0.45% of memory CD8 clonotypes were shared.

Donors were healthy HIV-negative adults with no recently reported acute infections or vaccinations. All donors were Caucasian adults living in Nashville, Tennessee, USA. CD4+ T cells were enriched through magnetic negative selection, after which naive cells were positively selected on CD45RA and the remaining negative fraction served as the memory subset. Blood was obtained by leukapheresis, after which PBMCs were separated by Ficoll-Histopaque density gradient centrifugation and cryopreserved in liquid nitrogen vapor phase. Analytical flow cytometry was used to check the purity and quantity of each magnetically sorted T cell population. Genomic DNA was isolated from every sorted fraction and measured by UV absorbance on a Nanodrop 2000c. On this clone: The specificity of this receptor is unknown. Per-base qualities were not stored, and no clone one base away is much larger.

TCR CDR3 regions were amplified from genomic DNA by multiplex PCR using the deep immunoSEQ assay. For each cell subset, the extracted genomic DNA was distributed evenly across all wells of several immunoSEQ 96-well plates, and each plate served as one replicate. For sorted subsets, each replicate PCR was loaded with about 200 ng genomic DNA, equivalent to 30,000 or so T cell genomes. Purified libraries were quantified with a Qubit 3.0 fluorometer, sized on a Bioanalyzer 2100, and re-quantified with the KAPA Library Quantification kit. A separate single-read 150-cycle Illumina NextSeq 550 flow cell was used to sequence each immunoSEQ 96-well plate. Turning to the authors' computational methods: The immunoSEQ output contained only junctional sequences without quality scores, so filtering could not match that applied to full-length reads. To assign V/J genes and CDR3, sequences were annotated using PyIR, a Python wrapper for IgBLAST v1.9, with IMGT germline references. Reads with weak V/J assignments (E-value above 1e-6), missing CDR3, stop codons, out-of-frame junctions, or ambiguous translated residues were removed. A V3J clonotype was defined by an identical inferred V gene, J gene, and CDR3 amino acid sequence. Percentage overlap between repertoires was computed as shared unique clonotypes divided by the size of the smaller repertoire. RTK rarefaction, the Chao1 estimator, and Recon v2.1 estimates of unobserved clonotypes were used to assess repertoire richness. Generation probabilities for all TCRbeta clonotypes obtained by the gDNA method from a few donors were computed using OLGA. TCRdb limited this immuneACCESS table to in-frame rearrangements with V and J called. A share of clones is missing; checked studies link under half to unresolved V genes, and the rest is unexplained. V, J and clone size derive from that table, while D and trimming were established from the DNA sequence. This sample holds roughly 2.2 million clones; around 93% were observed only once. Clones ranked in the top ten supply approximately 0.39% of the sample.

This receptor was taken from a man aged 18 to 29 in good health. Some clones in this sample may be carry-over from other donors' samples. The specimen was naive CD4+ T cells from PBMCs. The meaning of the sample's cell subset or site label: CD45RA+ positively selected.

The CDR3 protein sequence reads: CASSSMYSGANVLTF. The sequenced DNA: TGTGCCAGCAGCTCTATGTACTCTGGGGCCAACGTCCTGACTTTC. Recombination connected TRBV7-2 to TRBJ2-6, with no D gene named confidently. Looking up the germline V gene yields CDR1 SGHTA and CDR2 FQGNSA. The cysteine opens and the phenylalanine closes a CDR3 of 15 amino acids. Just the 45-base CDR3 DNA is kept, in frame starting at base 1. V lost 4 bases and J lost 0 bases; the stretch between them is 7 bases long.